The present TCR beta chain was sequenced within a study of blood T cell repertoires in COVID-19. V lost 6 bases and J 0 bases, leaving 9 bases between the germline ends. The CDR3 length is 14 residues. Germline V gene sequence: CDR1 SNHLY, CDR2 FYNNEI. Some clones are missing from TCRdb's copy, which holds only in-frame ones; the method was immunoSEQ multiplex PCR. The sample holds roughly 250,000 clones; approximately 88% are singletons and the top ten take 0.95% to 1.5%. The sequenced sample was PBMCs or T cells enriched from blood (not recorded which). This sequence was found in a woman aged 40 to 50 with acute COVID-19. The V and J genes are TRBV2 and TRBJ1-3; D is uncertain. CDR3 sequence (DNA): TGTGCCAGCAGGGCGGAGCTCTCTGGAAACACCATATATTTT. The encoded protein is CASRAELSGNTIYF.